These 4 T cell receptor beta chains were all obtained from the same sample, sequenced in a study of control samples from healthy donors and cancer patients. TCRdb's copy holds only in-frame clones and misses some; the assay was immunoSEQ multiplex PCR. The table includes under 130,000 clones, around four fifths detected once. The specimen was blood. The receptors shown here come from a woman aged 50 to 60 in good health.

The V call is TRBV7-2, the J call TRBJ1-4; 7 nucleotides line up with TRBD1. The CDR3 runs 15 residues. Trimming removed 2 bases from V and 7 bases from J; junction bases left unmatched: 7. Germline CDR1 reads SGHTA; CDR2 reads FQGNSA. The CDR3 is CASSLPRTGGEKLFF. CDR3 nucleotide sequence: TGTGCCAGCAGCTTACCCCGGACAGGTGGTGAAAAACTGTTTTTT.

This clone was detected only once. A junction boundary mismatches the germline segment, possibly from a read error. J is TRBJ2-3 and V is TRBV18, with D uncertain. The CDR3 consists of 13 residues. Germline CDR1 and CDR2: KGHSH and LQKENI. As DNA, the CDR3 is TGTACCAGCTCACCAAGGCACACAGATATGCAGTATTTT. As protein: CTSSPRHTDMQYF.

The chain employs TRBV18 and TRBJ1-4; D unclear. Trimming cost V 3 bases and J 0 bases, with 5 bases left between them. CDR3 length: 14 amino acids. Germline CDR1 KGHSH, CDR2 LQKENI. Written as DNA, the CDR3 is TGTGCCAGCTCACCCCAGTCAACTAATGAAAAACTGTTTTTT. Translating it yields CASSPQSTNEKLFF. The full variable domain, completed using reference TRBV18 and TRBJ1-4, is NAGVMQNPRHLVRRRGQEARLRCSPMKGHSHVYWYRQLPEEGLKFMVYLQKENIIDESGMPKERFSAEFPKEGPSILRIQQVVRGDSAAYFCASSPQSTNEKLFFGSGTQLSVL.

The CDR3 nucleotides are TGCGCCAGCAGCCCTGGACAGGGGGGAACCTTACCTATGAACACTGAAGCTTTCTTT. It is translated as CASSPGQGGTLPMNTEAFF. V gene TRBV5-1 combines with J gene TRBJ1-1, with TRBD1 matching over 10 bases. V trimming: 4 bases; J trimming: 0 bases; junction bases outside the gene matches: 15. Per the germline V gene, CDR1 is SGHRS and CDR2 is YFSETQ. The CDR3 extends over 19 amino acids.